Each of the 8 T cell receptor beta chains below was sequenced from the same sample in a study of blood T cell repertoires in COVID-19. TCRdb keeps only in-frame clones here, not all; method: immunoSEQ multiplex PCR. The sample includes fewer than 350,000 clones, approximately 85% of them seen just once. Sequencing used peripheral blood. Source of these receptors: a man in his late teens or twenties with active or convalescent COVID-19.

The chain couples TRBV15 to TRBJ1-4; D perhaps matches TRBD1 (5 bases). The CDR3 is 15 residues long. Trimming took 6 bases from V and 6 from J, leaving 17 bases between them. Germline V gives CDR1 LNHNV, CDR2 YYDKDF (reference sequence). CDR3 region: CATSRSTGEHEKLFF. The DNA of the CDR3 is TGTGCCACCAGTCGATCGACGGGGGAACATGAAAAACTGTTTTTT.

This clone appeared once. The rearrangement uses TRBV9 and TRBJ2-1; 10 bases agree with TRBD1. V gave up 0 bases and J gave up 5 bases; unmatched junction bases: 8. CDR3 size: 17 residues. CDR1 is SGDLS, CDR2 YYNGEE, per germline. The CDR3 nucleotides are TGTGCCAGCAGCGTAGCTTGGGGGACAGGGGTAAACAATGAGCAGTTCTTC. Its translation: CASSVAWGTGVNNEQFF. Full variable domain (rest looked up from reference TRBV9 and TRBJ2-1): DSGVTQTPKHLITATGQRVTLRCSPRSGDLSVYWYQQSLDQGLQFLIQYYNGEERAKGNILERFSAQQFPDLHSELNLSSLELGDSALYFCASSVAWGTGVNNEQFFGPGTRLTVL.

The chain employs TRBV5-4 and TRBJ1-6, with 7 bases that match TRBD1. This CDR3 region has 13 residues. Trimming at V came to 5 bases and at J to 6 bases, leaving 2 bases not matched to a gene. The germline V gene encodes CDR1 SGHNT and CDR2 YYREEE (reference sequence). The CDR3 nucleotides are TGTGCCAGCAGTGCAGGGGGTAATTCACCCCTCCACTTT. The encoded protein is CASSAGGNSPLHF.

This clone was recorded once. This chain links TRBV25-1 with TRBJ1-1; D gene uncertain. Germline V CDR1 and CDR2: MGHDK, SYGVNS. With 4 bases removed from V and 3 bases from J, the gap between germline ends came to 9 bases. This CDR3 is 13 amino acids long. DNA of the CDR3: TGTGCCAGCAGTGTTAAAGCGTACACTGAAGCTTTCTTT. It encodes CASSVKAYTEAFF.

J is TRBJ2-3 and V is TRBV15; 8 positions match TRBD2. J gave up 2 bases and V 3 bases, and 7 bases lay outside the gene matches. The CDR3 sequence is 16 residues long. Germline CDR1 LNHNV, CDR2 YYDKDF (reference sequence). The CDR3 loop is CATSRTAGEPTDTQYF. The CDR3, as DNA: TGTGCCACCAGCAGGACAGCGGGGGAGCCCACAGATACGCAGTATTTT.

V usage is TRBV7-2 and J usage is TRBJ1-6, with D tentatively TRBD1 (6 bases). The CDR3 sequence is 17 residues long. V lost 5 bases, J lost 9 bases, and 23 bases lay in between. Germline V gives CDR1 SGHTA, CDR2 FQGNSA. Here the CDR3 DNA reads TGTGCCAGCAGCCCCACTTCCTACGGGGGGGCAGGTTCACCCCTCCACTTT. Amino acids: CASSPTSYGGAGSPLHF.

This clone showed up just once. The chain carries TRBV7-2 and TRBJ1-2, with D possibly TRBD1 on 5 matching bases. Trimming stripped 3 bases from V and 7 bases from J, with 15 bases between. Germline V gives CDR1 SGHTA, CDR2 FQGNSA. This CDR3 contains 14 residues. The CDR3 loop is CASSFFLSQGGYTF. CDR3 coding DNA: TGTGCCAGCAGCTTTTTTCTATCCCAGGGTGGCTACACCTTC. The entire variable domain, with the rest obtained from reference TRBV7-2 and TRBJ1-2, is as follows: GAGVSQSPSNKVTEKGKDVELRCDPISGHTALYWYRQSLGQGLEFLIYFQGNSAPDKSGLPSDRFSAERTGGSVSTLTIQRTQQEDSAVYLCASSFFLSQGGYTFGSGTRLTVV.

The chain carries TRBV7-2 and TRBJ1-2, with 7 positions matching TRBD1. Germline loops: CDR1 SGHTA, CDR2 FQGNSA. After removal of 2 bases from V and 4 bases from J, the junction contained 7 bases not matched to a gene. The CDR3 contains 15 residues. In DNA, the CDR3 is TGTGCCAGCAGCTTAATAGACAGGGAGGCCTATGGCTACACCTTC. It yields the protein CASSLIDREAYGYTF.